A selection of T cell receptor beta chains follows, all from one sample in a study of T cell repertoires in cytomegalovirus infection. TCRdb independently ran MiXCR on the reads; one entry per CDR3 protein. The sample lists some 270,000 distinct CDR3 sequences, 22% occurring once. Their antigens remain unidentified. The source was cultured PBMCs, collected from culture after CMV antigen stimulation. The receptor source for this set is a human donor in good health (CMV status not recorded). Some clones in this sample may be carry-over from other donors' samples. Each CDR3 is given with its conserved first and last residue. The order of the fields is V gene, CDR3 protein.

v_call: TRBV7-2; cdr3_aa: CASSFGTSGRPRETQYF
v_call: TRBV6-1; cdr3_aa: CASNQRGTSGTSGIF
v_call: TRBV6-2/TRBV6-3; cdr3_aa: CASSFTGRPINQPQHF
v_call: TRBV15; cdr3_aa: CATSAPGGSGGEAFF
v_call: TRBV28; cdr3_aa: CASRGLSYEQYF
v_call: TRBV15; cdr3_aa: CATTPRGDSPLHF
v_call: TRBV20-1; cdr3_aa: CSARDAGKQPQHF
v_call: TRBV11-2; cdr3_aa: CASSLVGRGNYEQYF
v_call: TRBV19; cdr3_aa: CASIRGTTGNTIYF
v_call: TRBV7-2; cdr3_aa: CASSPMGLTFNNSPLHF
v_call: TRBV7-9; cdr3_aa: CASSTEGVMGYGYTF
v_call: TRBV11-2; cdr3_aa: CASSRAGGARPDSPLHF
v_call: TRBV20-1; cdr3_aa: CSGQRGNQPQHF
v_call: TRBV5-6; cdr3_aa: CASSQRLTSWGYNEQFF
v_call: TRBV7-2; cdr3_aa: CASSLATLARISYEQYF
v_call: TRBV12-3/TRBV12-4; cdr3_aa: CASSPGLGSEIGPINEQFF
v_call: TRBV7-2; cdr3_aa: CATGRHNEQFF
v_call: TRBV7-9; cdr3_aa: CASSLRGDSYEQYF
v_call: TRBV28; cdr3_aa: CASSLMTTTYEQYF
v_call: TRBV9; cdr3_aa: CASSPTSGRMPNTGELFF
v_call: TRBV7-9; cdr3_aa: CASSSWEGSDNEQFF
v_call: TRBV5-4; cdr3_aa: CASSGPGPDQPQHF
v_call: TRBV20-1; cdr3_aa: CSVWGPFGELFF
v_call: TRBV7-2; cdr3_aa: CASSLWQSQETQYF
v_call: TRBV7-9; cdr3_aa: CASSPEGTAPKEQFF
v_call: TRBV11-2; cdr3_aa: CASSLVVTGVYGYTF
v_call: TRBV7-6; cdr3_aa: CASSQLAGAPDTQYF
v_call: TRBV2; cdr3_aa: CASSEWVSGSSYNEQFF
v_call: TRBV6-2/TRBV6-3; cdr3_aa: CASSYSYAGDISRYNEQFF